Shown below are 17 T cell receptor beta chains from a single sample sequenced in a study of chemoradiotherapy in HPV16-positive cancers. Here immunoSEQ multiplex PCR was the method, and the copy in TCRdb shows in-frame clones only, minus some. The sample holds tens of thousands of clones, roughly 88% seen once. The sample here was blood, taken from a patient who underwent chemoradiotherapy. These receptors originate from a human donor with HPV-associated anogenital cancer.

This chain links TRBV5-4 with TRBJ2-4, with 11 positions matching TRBD2. The CDR3 consists of 14 residues. J lost 10 bases, V lost 2 bases, and 5 bases had no gene match. Looked up from germline, CDR1 is SGHNT and CDR2 is YYREEE (reference sequence). CDR3 in DNA: TGTGCCAGCAGCTTTAGCGGGGGGGCCGAAATTCAGTACTTC. Protein product: CASSFSGGAEIQYF. The full variable domain, its missing parts supplied by reference TRBV5-4 and TRBJ2-4, is ETGVTQSPTHLIKTRGQQVTLRCSSQSGHNTVSWYQQALGQGPQFIFQYYREEENGRGNFPPRFSGLQFPNYSSELNVNALELDDSALYLCASSFSGGAEIQYFGAGTRLSVL.

The chain links TRBV10-2 to TRBJ2-7; a weak D match, TRBD1 (5 bases). This CDR3 region has 15 residues. V dropped 6 bases and J dropped 2 bases, with 17 bases sitting between them. Germline-derived CDR1 and CDR2 are WSHSY and SAAADI. CDR3 sequence: CASSSVGRGPYEQYF. CDR3 in DNA: TGCGCCAGCAGCAGTGTGGGAAGGGGCCCCTACGAGCAGTACTTC.

The chain has TRBV5-1 and TRBJ1-3, with 9 positions matching TRBD1. Germline CDR1 SGHRS, CDR2 YFSETQ. There are 13 residues in the CDR3. V lost 4 bases and J lost 7; bases outside the gene matches: 3. This CDR3 reads CASSLGQGNTIYF. The CDR3 nucleotides read TGCGCCAGCAGCCTAGGACAGGGGAACACCATATATTTT.

The V and J genes are TRBV4-1 and TRBJ1-2; D not resolved. Trimming stripped 1 base from V and 3 bases from J, with 9 bases between. The germline CDR1 and CDR2 sequences are MGHRA and YSYEKL. The length of the CDR3 is 14 residues. The CDR3 spells CASSQVSADYGYTF. The CDR3, as DNA: TGCGCCAGCAGCCAAGTGTCAGCGGACTATGGCTACACCTTC.

The chain joins TRBV28 to TRBJ2-4, with 7 bases fitting TRBD1. The CDR3 loop spans 14 amino acids. V was pared by 6 bases and J by 8 bases, with 10 bases of the junction left unmatched. Germline V lookup: CDR1 MDHEN, CDR2 SYDVKM. The CDR3 nucleotides read TGTGCCAGCAGCCCATATGGGACAGCCGACATTCAGTACTTC. It encodes CASSPYGTADIQYF.

The rearrangement joins TRBV7-3 to TRBJ2-5; 11 bases align to TRBD1. Losses at the gene ends were 3 bases for V and 7 bases for J; bases not matched to a gene: 1. This CDR3 is built from 13 residues. The germline V gene has CDR1 SGHTA and CDR2 FQGTGA. The CDR3 bases are TGTGCCAGCAGCTTGGGACAGGGGGGGACCCAGTACTTC. Translated, it gives CASSLGQGGTQYF. Filled out from reference TRBV7-3 and TRBJ2-5, the complete variable domain reads GAGVSQTPSNKVTEKGKYVELRCDPISGHTALYWYRQSLGQGPEFLIYFQGTGAADDSGLPNDRFFAVRPEGSVSTLKIQRTERGDSAVYLCASSLGQGGTQYFGPGTRLLVL.

The chain links TRBV6-1 to TRBJ2-7; 11 bases fit TRBD1. Germline V gene lookup returns CDR1 MNHNS and CDR2 SASEGT. This CDR3 is 15 amino acids long. V trimming: 2 bases; J trimming: 3 bases; junction bases outside the gene matches: 3. CDR3 amino acids: CASSESGTGGYEQYF. CDR3 in DNA: TGTGCCAGCAGTGAATCAGGGACAGGGGGCTACGAGCAGTACTTC.

V is TRBV18 and J is TRBJ1-1; D gene unclear. CDR1 and CDR2 (germline): KGHSH, LQKENI. The CDR3 consists of 12 residues. V gave up 6 bases and J gave up 0 bases, with 5 bases separating them. For the CDR3, the DNA is TGTGCCAGCTCCCAAATGAACACTGAAGCTTTCTTT. Translated, it gives CASSQMNTEAFF.

This clone is a singleton in its sample. V usage is TRBV10-3 and J usage is TRBJ2-5; no clear D. The CDR3 contains 14 residues. V was pared by 10 bases and J by 1 base, with 16 bases between. Per the germline V gene, CDR1 is ENHRY and CDR2 is SYGVKD. The CDR3 DNA is TGTGCCACCCTCGGTAGTCTACTCCAAGAGACCCAGTACTTC. Its translation: CATLGSLLQETQYF.

This clone was seen once. The chain has TRBV6-1 and TRBJ2-3, with D possibly TRBD2 on 6 matching bases. CDR3 length: 18 amino acids. Trimming took 0 bases from V and 1 from J, leaving 17 bases between them. Looked up from germline, CDR1 is MNHNS and CDR2 is SASEGT. CDR3 DNA sequence: TGTGCCAGCAGTGAAGCGGGCGGGATCCTCCTGCGCACAGATACGCAGTATTTT. Translation: CASSEAGGILLRTDTQYF.

The chain couples TRBV19 to TRBJ1-5, with TRBD1 matching 8 bases. Per germline, CDR1 LNHDA and CDR2 SQIVND (reference sequence). V shed 6 bases and J 1 base; nucleotides not matched to a gene: 11. The CDR3 covers 17 residues. The CDR3 reads CASRKDRDDRSNQPQHF. CDR3 in DNA: TGTGCCAGTAGGAAGGACAGGGACGATAGGAGCAATCAGCCCCAGCATTTT.

As DNA, the CDR3 is TGTGCCAGCAGCCCCACGGGGGGGACTGGAGACTACGAGCAGTACTTC. It specifies CASSPTGGTGDYEQYF. The chain carries TRBV7-9 and TRBJ2-7; 8 bases are shared with TRBD2. Per the germline V gene, CDR1 is SEHNR and CDR2 is FQNEAQ (reference sequence). Unmatched junction bases numbered 12, after V lost 5 bases and J lost 3 bases. The CDR3 is made up of 16 amino acids. Combining the CDR3 with reference TRBV7-9 and TRBJ2-7 gives the whole variable domain DTGVSQNPRHKITKRGQNVTFRCDPISEHNRLYWYRQTLGQGPEFLTYFQNEAQLEKSRLLSDRFSAERPKGSFSTLEIQRTEQGDSAMYLCASSPTGGTGDYEQYFGPGTRLTVT.

The rearrangement links TRBV2 to TRBJ1-6; perhaps TRBD1 as D (5 bases). Germline assignment: CDR1 SNHLY and CDR2 FYNNEI. The V end was cut by 6 bases, the J end by 7 bases, with 16 bases between. The CDR3 spans 15 residues. The CDR3 protein is CASRETTVNNSPLHF. DNA of the CDR3: TGTGCCAGCAGGGAAACGACAGTGAACAATTCACCCCTCCACTTT.

The chain carries TRBV7-3 and TRBJ1-6, with 9 bases lining up with TRBD1. The J segment lost 9 bases and the V segment lost 5 bases, leaving 5 bases of the junction unmatched. CDR1 and CDR2 from the germline V gene are SGHTA and FQGTGA. CDR3 size: 14 residues. The CDR3 nucleotides read TGTGCCAGCAGCCGGGACAGGGAAGGTTCACCCCTCCACTTT. This encodes CASSRDREGSPLHF. Supplemented by reference TRBV7-3 and TRBJ1-6, the full variable domain reads GAGVSQTPSNKVTEKGKYVELRCDPISGHTALYWYRQSLGQGPEFLIYFQGTGAADDSGLPNDRFFAVRPEGSVSTLKIQRTERGDSAVYLCASSRDREGSPLHFGNGTRLTVT.

This clone is a singleton in its sample. This same CDR3 is encoded by further DNA sequences in the sample. This chain uses TRBV25-1 with TRBJ1-5, with a possible D match to TRBD1 (5 bases). The CDR3 extends over 15 amino acids. V lost 2 bases and J lost 8, with 16 bases in between. Germline assignment: CDR1 MGHDK and CDR2 SYGVNS. The chain's CDR3 is CASSETGLLGKPQHF. CDR3 DNA sequence: TGTGCCAGCAGTGAAACAGGCCTCCTGGGAAAGCCCCAGCATTTT.

V usage is TRBV27 and J usage is TRBJ2-3; 13 nucleotides align to TRBD2. Germline lookup yields CDR1 MNHEY and CDR2 SMNVEV (reference sequence). With V trimmed by 6 bases and J by 7 bases, 10 bases remained unmatched. This CDR3 is built from 16 residues. Written as DNA, the CDR3 is TGTGCCAGCAGCCCTCGAACTAGCGGGAGGGAGAATACGCAGTATTTT. This sequence encodes CASSPRTSGRENTQYF.

V is TRBV2 and J is TRBJ1-4; TRBD1 aligns across 10 bases. The J segment lost 5 bases and the V segment lost 4 bases, leaving 1 base of the junction unmatched. CDR1 and CDR2 from the germline V gene are SNHLY and FYNNEI. The CDR3 extends over 14 amino acids. The CDR3 spells CASSGTGGNEKLFF. The CDR3 DNA follows: TGTGCCAGCAGTGGGACAGGGGGAAATGAAAAACTGTTTTTT.